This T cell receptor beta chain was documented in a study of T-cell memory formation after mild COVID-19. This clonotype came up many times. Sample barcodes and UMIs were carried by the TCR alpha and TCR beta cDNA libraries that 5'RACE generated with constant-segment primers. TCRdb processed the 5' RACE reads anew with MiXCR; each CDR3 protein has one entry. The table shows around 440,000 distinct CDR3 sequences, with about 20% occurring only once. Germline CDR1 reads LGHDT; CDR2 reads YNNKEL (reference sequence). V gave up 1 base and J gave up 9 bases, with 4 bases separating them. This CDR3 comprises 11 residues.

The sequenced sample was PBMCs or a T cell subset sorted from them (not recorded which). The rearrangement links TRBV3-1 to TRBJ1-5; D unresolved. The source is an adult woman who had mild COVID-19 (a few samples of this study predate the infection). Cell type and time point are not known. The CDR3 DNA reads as TGTGCCAGCAGCCAAGGGGGGCCCCAGCATTTT. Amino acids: CASSQGGPQHF.